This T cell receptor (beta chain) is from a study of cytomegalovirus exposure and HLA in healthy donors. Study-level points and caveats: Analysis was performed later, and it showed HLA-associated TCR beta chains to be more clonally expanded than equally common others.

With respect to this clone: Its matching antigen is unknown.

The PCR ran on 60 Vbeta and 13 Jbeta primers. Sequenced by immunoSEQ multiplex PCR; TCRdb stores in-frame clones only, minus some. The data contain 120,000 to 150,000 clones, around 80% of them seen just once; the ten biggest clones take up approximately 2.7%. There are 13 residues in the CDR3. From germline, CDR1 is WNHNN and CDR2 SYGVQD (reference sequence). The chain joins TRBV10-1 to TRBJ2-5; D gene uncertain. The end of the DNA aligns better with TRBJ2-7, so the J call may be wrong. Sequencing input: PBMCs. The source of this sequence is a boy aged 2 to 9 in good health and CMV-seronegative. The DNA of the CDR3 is TGCGCCAGCAGTGAGGGCACTACCTACGAGCAGTACTTC. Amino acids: CASSEGTTYEQYF.